These 5 T cell receptor beta chains share one sample of origin, sequenced in a study of immune cell composition in non-small cell lung cancer. Sequencing was performed with immunoSEQ multiplex PCR; in TCRdb, only in-frame clones are kept and a portion is missing. Of about 3,000 clones in the sample, roughly 79% were seen once. Sequencing was done on a sample of lung tumor tissue. These receptors originate from a human donor with non-small cell lung cancer.

V and J are TRBV11-2 and TRBJ2-5; 11 nucleotides agree with TRBD2. The trim removed 7 bases at V and 2 bases at J, leaving 6 bases unmatched. The CDR3 contains 15 residues. Germline V CDR1 and CDR2: SGHAT, FQNNGV. CDR3 amino acids: CASNIAGGIQETQYF. DNA of the CDR3: TGTGCCAGCAACATAGCGGGAGGGATACAAGAGACCCAGTACTTC.

The chain links TRBV7-9 to TRBJ2-2; 9 nucleotides align to TRBD2. V lost 5 bases and J lost 4; bases outside the gene matches: 11. There are 17 residues in the CDR3. The germline V gene has CDR1 SEHNR and CDR2 FQNEAQ (reference sequence). The CDR3 loop reads CASSPLRGGSSTGELFF. CDR3 sequence (DNA): TGTGCCAGCAGCCCCCTGCGGGGGGGGTCAAGCACCGGGGAGCTGTTTTTT.

The chain combines TRBV28 with TRBJ2-7, with TRBD2 matching 7 bases. V was clipped by 9 bases and J by 4 bases; unmatched bases: 6. The CDR3 runs 12 residues. The germline gives CDR1 MDHEN, CDR2 SYDVKM. The chain's CDR3 is CASGRGSYEQYF. For the CDR3, the DNA is TGTGCCAGTGGGCGCGGGAGTTACGAGCAGTACTTC. The full variable domain, its missing parts supplied by reference TRBV28 and TRBJ2-7, is DVKVTQSSRYLVKRTGEKVFLECVQDMDHENMFWYRQDPGLGLRLIYFSYDVKMKEKGDIPEGYSVSREKKERFSLILESASTNQTSMYLCASGRGSYEQYFGPGTRLTVT.

V usage is TRBV4-2 and J usage is TRBJ1-2; 8 nucleotides match TRBD1. The CDR3 loop spans 14 amino acids. V was clipped by 4 bases and J by 8 bases; unmatched bases: 9. Per germline, CDR1 LGHNA and CDR2 YNFKEQ. CDR3 residues: CASSRGRTGLGYTF. The CDR3 DNA follows: TGTGCCAGCAGCCGGGGACGGACAGGGTTAGGCTACACCTTC.

This CDR3 reads CASSLALEEQFF. The CDR3 bases are TGCGCCAGCAGCTTGGCTCTAGAGGAGCAGTTCTTC. This sequence joins TRBV5-1 and TRBJ2-1; unclear D gene. The CDR3 runs 12 residues. V shed 0 bases and J shed 10 bases, with 8 bases lying between them. Per germline, CDR1 SGHRS and CDR2 YFSETQ.